Following are 17 T cell receptor beta chains from one sample sequenced in a study of metastatic and nonmetastatic thyroid tumors. TCRdb reanalyzed the PCR reads with MiXCR. The data show tens of thousands of clones, roughly a sixth seen once. Before thyroid surgery, none of the patients had received any treatment. Material for sequencing was blood. All receptors come from a female donor with papillary thyroid cancer or a benign thyroid nodule (not recorded which). Some clones in this sample may be carry-over from other donors' samples.

Ten or more counts support this clone. V gene TRBV2 combines with J gene TRBJ2-3; TRBD2 agrees at 14 bases. V lost 7 bases, J lost 1 base, and 4 bases stayed unmatched. The CDR3 covers 16 residues. CDR1 and CDR2 (germline): SNHLY, FYNNEI. The CDR3 here is CASNRLAGGRTDTQYF. In DNA, the CDR3 is TGTGCCAGCAACCGACTAGCGGGGGGGCGCACAGATACGCAGTATTTT.

The sample holds many counts of this clone. The gene calls are TRBV19 and TRBJ2-2; the match to TRBD2 covers 9 bases. V shed 10 bases and J 1 base; nucleotides not matched to a gene: 1. This CDR3 is built from 13 residues. CDR1 is LNHDA, CDR2 SQIVND, per germline (reference sequence). The CDR3 sequence: CATSGMNTGELFF. The CDR3 DNA is TGTGCCACTAGCGGGATGAACACCGGGGAGCTGTTTTTT.

This clone came up many times. A much larger clone differs from this one at a single base, so this may be a read error. The V call is TRBV7-9, the J call TRBJ2-7; D possibly corresponds to TRBD2 (7 bases). The CDR3 runs 13 residues. Germline CDR1 reads SEHNR; CDR2 reads FQNEAQ (reference sequence). The CDR3 region has the DNA TGTTCCAGCAGCGGGGACACCACCTACGAGCAGTACTTC. Its protein product is CSSSGDTTYEQYF. Full variable domain (rest looked up from reference TRBV7-9 and TRBJ2-7): DTGVSQNPRHKITKRGQNVTFRCDPISEHNRLYWYRQTLGQGPEFLTYFQNEAQLEKSRLLSDRFSAERPKGSFSTLEIQRTEQGDSAMYLCSSSGDTTYEQYFGPGTRLTVT.

This clone was seen ten or more times. The V and J genes are TRBV30 and TRBJ1-4; D gene unclear. The CDR3 is made up of 14 amino acids. Deletions cut 2 bases from V and 3 bases from J, with 10 bases between. CDR1 is GTSNPN and CDR2 is SVGIG in the germline V gene (reference sequence). For the CDR3, the DNA is TGTGCCTGGAGTCCCGGGTTGTCTAATGAAAAACTGTTTTTT. Translated: CAWSPGLSNEKLFF.

This clone was detected many times. The chain carries TRBV28 and TRBJ2-3, with unresolved D. Deletions cut 3 bases from V and 4 bases from J, with 5 bases between. Germline lookup yields CDR1 MDHEN and CDR2 SYDVKM. The CDR3 runs 12 residues. The DNA of the CDR3 is TGTGCCAGCAGTTTTTCTGCAGATACGCAGTATTTT. It codes for CASSFSADTQYF.

The table lists this clone with many counts. The V gene is TRBV20-1, the J gene TRBJ1-1, with a weak D call TRBD1 (5 bases). The CDR3 spans 14 residues. V lost 1 base to trimming and J lost 1 base, with 10 bases between them. Germline CDR1 DFQATT, CDR2 SNEGSKA (reference sequence). The CDR3 sequence is CSARGWQGNTEAFF. DNA for the CDR3: TGCAGTGCTAGAGGTTGGCAGGGGAACACTGAAGCTTTCTTT.

A single count supports this clone. This sequence may be a read error, since a much larger clone differs from it by one base. This sequence joins TRBV9 and TRBJ1-1; TRBD1 is a possible D gene (5 bases). CDR1 is SGDLS, CDR2 YYNGEE, per germline. Trimming took off 6 bases at V and 4 bases at J, with 19 bases between the two ends. This CDR3 is built from 15 residues. For the CDR3, the DNA is TGTGCCAGCATGCCAACCAGGGCTTGGTCCACTGAAGCTTTCTTT. Amino acids: CASMPTRAWSTEAFF. Full variable domain (missing parts from reference TRBV9 and TRBJ1-1): DSGVTQTPKHLITATGQRVTLRCSPRSGDLSVYWYQQSLDQGLQFLIQYYNGEERAKGNILERFSAQQFPDLHSELNLSSLELGDSALYFCASMPTRAWSTEAFFGQGTRLTVV.

This clone was picked up a small number of times. The rearrangement uses TRBV27 and TRBJ2-3; TRBD1 might be the D (5 bases). The CDR3 runs 16 residues. Germline CDR1 is MNHEY and CDR2 is SMNVEV (reference sequence). V shed 6 bases and J shed 4 bases, with 20 bases lying between them. CDR3 sequence reads: CASSQAGSIGADTQYF. Written as DNA, the CDR3 is TGTGCCAGCAGCCAGGCAGGGTCCATAGGTGCAGATACGCAGTATTTT.

Concerning this clone: The junction shows a germline mismatch at one end, possibly a read error. The chain couples TRBV7-3 to TRBJ2-2; tentative D call: TRBD2 (5 bases). This CDR3 is built from 15 residues. Germline assignment: CDR1 SGHTA and CDR2 FQGTGA. The CDR3 loop reads CASSERWGLTGELSF. The CDR3 DNA reads as TGTGCCAGCAGCGAAAGATGGGGTTTAACCGGGGAGCTGTCTTTT.

This clone was recorded at least ten times. Other nucleotide sequences in the sample specify the same CDR3. The CDR3 sequence is CASSPPSGSTNEKLFF. In nucleotides, the CDR3 is TGTGCCAGCAGCCCCCCTTCAGGGTCAACTAATGAAAAACTGTTTTTT. The chain recombines TRBV5-6 with TRBJ1-4; the D gene is possibly TRBD1 (5 bases). The germline V gene encodes CDR1 SGHDT and CDR2 YYEEEE. Trimming removed 4 bases from V and 0 bases from J, with 13 bases in between. The length of the CDR3 is 16 residues.

This clone came up many times. The same CDR3 also results from other DNA sequences found in this sample. The gene calls are TRBV7-9 and TRBJ1-1, with a weak D call TRBD1 (5 bases). Germline assignment: CDR1 SEHNR and CDR2 FQNEAQ (reference sequence). This CDR3 region has 14 residues. Trimming pared 5 bases from V and 4 bases from J, leaving 14 bases between. For the CDR3, the DNA is TGTGCCAGCAGCCCATTGACGGGGGGCACTGAAGCTTTCTTT. Translating gives CASSPLTGGTEAFF.

The chain couples TRBV5-5 to TRBJ1-6; possibly TRBD1 for D (5 bases). Trimming removed 4 bases from V and 14 bases from J, with 19 bases in between. There are 14 residues in the CDR3. Germline V lookup: CDR1 SGHKS, CDR2 YYEKEE (reference sequence). CDR3 region: CASSIYWAEGSLHF. The CDR3 DNA sequence: TGTGCCAGCAGCATCTACTGGGCCGAGGGGTCCCTCCACTTT. The full variable domain, in which reference TRBV5-5 and TRBJ1-6 provide the parts outside the CDR3, is DAGVTQSPTHLIKTRGQQVTLRCSPISGHKSVSWYQQVLGQGPQFIFQYYEKEERGRGNFPDRFSARQFPNYSSELNVNALLLGDSALYLCASSIYWAEGSLHFGNGTRLTVT.

The V call is TRBV13, the J call TRBJ1-2; a possible D gene is TRBD1 (6 bases). The CDR3 sequence is 12 residues long. V shed 4 bases and J shed 8 bases, with 11 bases lying between them. Looked up from germline, CDR1 is PRHDT and CDR2 is FYEKMQ (reference sequence). Written as DNA, the CDR3 is TGTGCCAGCAGCTGGACAGAGAGGGGCTACACCTTC. This translates into CASSWTERGYTF.

Ten or more counts support this clone. The V gene is TRBV11-1, the J gene TRBJ2-3, with TRBD1 as a possible D gene (6 bases). V gave up 7 bases and J gave up 3 bases, with 14 bases separating them. This CDR3 has 14 amino acids. Per the germline V gene, CDR1 is SGHAT and CDR2 is FQDESV (reference sequence). CDR3 sequence reads: CASTLGGRTDTQYF. The CDR3 bases are TGTGCCAGCACCCTAGGGGGTAGGACAGATACGCAGTATTTT.

This clone has only a few counts. The germline gene is not matched at one end of the junction; a read error may be the cause. The chain is built from TRBV6-1 and TRBJ2-7; no definite D call. The CDR3 covers 15 residues. From germline, CDR1 is MNHNS and CDR2 SASEGT. The DNA of the CDR3 is TGTGCCAGCAGCTTCAGAACACCCGTCTCCTACGAGAAGTACTTC. This sequence encodes CASSFRTPVSYEKYF.

There are many counts of this clone. CDR3 loop: CASSPPGRGSSGNTIYF. The CDR3 bases are TGTGCCAGCAGTCCCCCAGGCAGGGGGTCTTCTGGAAACACCATATATTTT. The chain has TRBV12-3 or TRBV12-4 and TRBJ1-3; 7 nucleotides match TRBD1. J gave up 1 base and V 5 bases, and 11 bases lay outside the gene matches. This CDR3 contains 17 residues.

In this sample, this clone turned up a few times. The chain recombines TRBV6-1 with TRBJ1-2; 7 bases fit TRBD1. The germline V gene has CDR1 MNHNS and CDR2 SASEGT. There are 15 residues in the CDR3. The ends lost 6 bases at V and 4 bases at J; junction bases unmatched: 11. The CDR3 sequence: CASRVGTADSYGYTF. Written as DNA, the CDR3 is TGTGCCAGCAGAGTCGGGACAGCCGATTCCTATGGCTACACCTTC.